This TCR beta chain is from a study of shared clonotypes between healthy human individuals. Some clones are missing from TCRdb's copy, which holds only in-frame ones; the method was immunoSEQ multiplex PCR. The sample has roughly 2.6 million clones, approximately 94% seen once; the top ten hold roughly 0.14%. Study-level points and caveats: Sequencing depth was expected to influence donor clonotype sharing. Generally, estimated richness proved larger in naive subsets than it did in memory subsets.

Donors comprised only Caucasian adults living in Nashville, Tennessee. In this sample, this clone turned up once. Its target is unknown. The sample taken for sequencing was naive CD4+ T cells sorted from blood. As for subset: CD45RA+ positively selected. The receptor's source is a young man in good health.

The CDR3 sequence: CASSLGGVAGYTF. The CDR3 region has the DNA TGTGCCAGCAGCCTGGGAGGCGTAGCTGGCTACACCTTC. This sequence joins TRBV27 and TRBJ1-2; D remains unclear. The ends were cut back, 6 bases at V and 7 bases at J, with 15 bases in the middle. The length of the CDR3 is 13 residues. From germline, CDR1 is MNHEY and CDR2 SMNVEV (reference sequence).